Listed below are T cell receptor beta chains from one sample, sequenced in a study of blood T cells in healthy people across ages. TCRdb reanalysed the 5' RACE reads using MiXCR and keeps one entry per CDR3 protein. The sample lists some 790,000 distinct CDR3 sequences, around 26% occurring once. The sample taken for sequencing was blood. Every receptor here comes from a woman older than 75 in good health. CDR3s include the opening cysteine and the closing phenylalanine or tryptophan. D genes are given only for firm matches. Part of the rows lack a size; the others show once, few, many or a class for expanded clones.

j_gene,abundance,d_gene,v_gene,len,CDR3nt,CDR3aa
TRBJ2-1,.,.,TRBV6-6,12,TGTGCCAGCAGCCCCGGGGCTTCGGGGGAGTTCTTC,CASSPGASGEFF
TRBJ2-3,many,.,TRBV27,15,TGTGCCAGCAGTCTCGGACAGACTGGCACAGATACGCAGTATTTT,CASSLGQTGTDTQYF
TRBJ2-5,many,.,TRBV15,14,TGTGCCACCAGCAGAGAGGGGGGCCAAGAGACCCAGTACTTC,CATSREGGQETQYF
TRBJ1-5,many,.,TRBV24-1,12,TGTGCCACCAGTGATTGGGATCAGCCCCAGCATTTT,CATSDWDQPQHF
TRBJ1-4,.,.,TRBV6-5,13,TGTGCCAGCAGCCGAAAATGGGGCGAAAAACTGTTTTTT,CASSRKWGEKLFF
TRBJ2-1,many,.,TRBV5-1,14,TGCGCCAGCAGCGTCTCCGGGCCGAAGAATGAGCAGTTCTTC,CASSVSGPKNEQFF
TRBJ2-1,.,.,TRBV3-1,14,TGTGCCAGCAGCCAAGCGGGGATCTACAATGAGCAGTTCTTC,CASSQAGIYNEQFF
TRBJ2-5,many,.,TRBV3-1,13,TGTGCCAGCAGCAAAGGCGTACAAGAGACCCAGTACTTC,CASSKGVQETQYF
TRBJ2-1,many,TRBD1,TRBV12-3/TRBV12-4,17,TGTGCCAGCAGGCCCGGGACAGGGCATTCGGGCTACAATGAGCAGTTCTTC,CASRPGTGHSGYNEQFF
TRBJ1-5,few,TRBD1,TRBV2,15,TGTGCCAGCAGATCGGACAGGAATAGCAATCAGCCCCAGCATTTT,CASRSDRNSNQPQHF
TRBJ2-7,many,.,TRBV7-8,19,TGTGCCAGCAGCTTAGCCCCAGGTCAAGGCAGGCCGGTTGGCTACGAGCAGTACTTC,CASSLAPGQGRPVGYEQYF
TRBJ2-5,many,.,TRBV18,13,TGTGCCAGCAGTCCCGGGGTCCAAGAGACCCAGTACTTC,CASSPGVQETQYF
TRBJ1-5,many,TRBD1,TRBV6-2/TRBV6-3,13,TGTGCCAGCAGGGACAGGGGCAATCAGCCCCAGCATTTT,CASRDRGNQPQHF
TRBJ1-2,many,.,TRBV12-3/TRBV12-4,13,TGTGCCAGCAGAACGGGAATGGACTATGGCTACACCTTC,CASRTGMDYGYTF
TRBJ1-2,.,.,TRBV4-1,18,TGCGCCAGCAGCCGCTACGGGTGGGGGGCAGGGGAGCTTGGTGGCTACACCTTC,CASSRYGWGAGELGGYTF
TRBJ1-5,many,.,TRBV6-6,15,TGTGCCAGCAGTACAGAGACCCGGGGCAATCAGCCCCAGCATTTT,CASSTETRGNQPQHF
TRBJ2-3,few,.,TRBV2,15,TGTGCCAGCAGTGAAGGGGTTCGTGGGGCAGATACGCAGTATTTT,CASSEGVRGADTQYF
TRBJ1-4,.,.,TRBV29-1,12,TGCAGCGCAGCGGTCGGAGGGGAAAAACTGTTTTTT,CSAAVGGEKLFF
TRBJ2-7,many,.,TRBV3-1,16,TGTGCCAGCAGCCAAGATATAGGGTGGCGGGGCTACGAGCAGTACTTC,CASSQDIGWRGYEQYF
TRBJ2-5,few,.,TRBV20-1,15,TGCAGTGCTAGAGAAACCGGGACCAGGAGGGAGACCCAGTACTTC,CSARETGTRRETQYF
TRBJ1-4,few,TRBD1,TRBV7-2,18,TGTGCCAGCAGCTCCCGACATGAAGGGGGCAGGACTAATGAAAAACTGTTTTTT,CASSSRHEGGRTNEKLFF
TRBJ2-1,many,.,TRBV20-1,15,TGCAGTGCTAGAGCTTCCAGGCCGGCGGGCAATGAGCAGTTCTTC,CSARASRPAGNEQFF
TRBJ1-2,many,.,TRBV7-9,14,TGTGCCAGCAGCTTAGACGGCGGCAACTATGGCTACACCTTC,CASSLDGGNYGYTF
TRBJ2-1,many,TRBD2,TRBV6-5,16,TGTGCCAGCAGCTGGACTAGCTGGAGCTCCTACAATGAGCAGTTCTTC,CASSWTSWSSYNEQFF
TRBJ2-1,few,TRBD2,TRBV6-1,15,TGTGCCAGCGGTGAAGGGCGGGGGAAGTACAATGAGCAGTTCTTC,CASGEGRGKYNEQFF
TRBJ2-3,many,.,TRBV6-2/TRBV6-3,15,TGTGCCAGCAGTGCTTGGAGGAGCAGCACAGATACGCAGTATTTT,CASSAWRSSTDTQYF
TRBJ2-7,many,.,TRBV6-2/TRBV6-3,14,TGTGCCTGCAAAAGGGGTTTGGGGTCCTACGAGCAGTACTTC,CACKRGLGSYEQYF
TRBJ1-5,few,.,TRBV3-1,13,TGTGCCAGCAGCCAAGATTTGGACCAGCCCCAGCATTTT,CASSQDLDQPQHF